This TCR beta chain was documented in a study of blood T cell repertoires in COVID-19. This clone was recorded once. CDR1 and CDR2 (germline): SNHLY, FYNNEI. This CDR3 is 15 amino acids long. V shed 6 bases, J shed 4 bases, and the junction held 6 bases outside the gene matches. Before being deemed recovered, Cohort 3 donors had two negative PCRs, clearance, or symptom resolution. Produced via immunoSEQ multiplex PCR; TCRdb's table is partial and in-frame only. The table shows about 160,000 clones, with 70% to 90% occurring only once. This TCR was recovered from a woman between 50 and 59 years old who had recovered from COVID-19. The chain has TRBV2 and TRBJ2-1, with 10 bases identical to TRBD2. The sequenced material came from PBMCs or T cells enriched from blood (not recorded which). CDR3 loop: CASRFSGGAYNEQFF. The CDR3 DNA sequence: TGTGCCAGCAGGTTCAGCGGGGGGGCGTACAATGAGCAGTTCTTC. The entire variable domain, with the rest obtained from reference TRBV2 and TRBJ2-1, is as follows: EPEVTQTPSHQVTQMGQEVILRCVPISNHLYFYWYRQILGQKVEFLVSFYNNEISEKSEIFDDQFSVERPDGSNFTLKIRSTKLEDSAMYFCASRFSGGAYNEQFFGPGTRLTVL.